Below are 13 T cell receptor beta chains sequenced from a single sample in a study of technical replicates of blood from several donors. Data came from immunoSEQ multiplex PCR; TCRdb stores just in-frame clones and leaves some out. Of fewer than 85,000 clones in the sample, about 96% were seen once. Sequenced sample: T cells isolated from PBMCs. The receptors shown here come from a human donor in good health.

The chain combines TRBV5-4 with TRBJ2-1; possibly TRBD1 for D (6 bases). V was shortened by 0 bases and J by 7 bases, with 11 bases between the two germline ends. The germline V gene has CDR1 SGHNT and CDR2 YYREEE (reference sequence). The CDR3 length is 14 residues. The CDR3 spells CASSLAQGKNEQFF. The DNA of the CDR3 is TGTGCCAGCAGCTTGGCACAGGGCAAGAATGAGCAGTTCTTC. The full variable domain, in which reference TRBV5-4 and TRBJ2-1 provide the parts outside the CDR3, is ETGVTQSPTHLIKTRGQQVTLRCSSQSGHNTVSWYQQALGQGPQFIFQYYREEENGRGNFPPRFSGLQFPNYSSELNVNALELDDSALYLCASSLAQGKNEQFFGPGTRLTVL.

This chain joins TRBV30 and TRBJ1-3; no clear D. Germline values: CDR1 GTSNPN, CDR2 SVGIG (reference sequence). V was trimmed by 0 bases and J by 4 bases, leaving 7 bases between them. The CDR3 has 13 amino acids. Here the CDR3 reads CAWSVQFGNTIYF. The CDR3 DNA follows: TGTGCCTGGAGTGTTCAGTTCGGAAACACCATATATTTT.

The V call is TRBV4-1, the J call TRBJ2-2, with 9 bases lining up with TRBD2. Germline V gene lookup returns CDR1 MGHRA and CDR2 YSYEKL. The CDR3 runs to 16 residues. V shed 5 bases, J shed 8 bases, and the junction held 12 bases outside the gene matches. The CDR3 is CASSSTSGKTGGELFF. In nucleotides, the CDR3 is TGCGCCAGCAGCTCGACTAGCGGAAAAACGGGGGGGGAGCTGTTTTTT.

V gene TRBV2 combines with J gene TRBJ2-7, with unresolved D. The germline V gene encodes CDR1 SNHLY and CDR2 FYNNEI. The V end was cut by 4 bases, the J end by 3 bases, with 4 bases between. This CDR3 region has 11 residues. CDR3 DNA sequence: TGTGCCAGCAGTGCAGTCTACGAGCAGTACTTC. It translates to CASSAVYEQYF. The full variable domain, with the rest looked up from reference TRBV2 and TRBJ2-7, is EPEVTQTPSHQVTQMGQEVILRCVPISNHLYFYWYRQILGQKVEFLVSFYNNEISEKSEIFDDQFSVERPDGSNFTLKIRSTKLEDSAMYFCASSAVYEQYFGPGTRLTVT.

J is TRBJ2-5 and V is TRBV4-1, with 8 positions matching TRBD1. Germline lookup yields CDR1 MGHRA and CDR2 YSYEKL. The V segment lost 4 bases and the J segment 3 bases; nucleotides outside the gene matches: 4. The CDR3 covers 14 residues. The CDR3 DNA reads as TGCGCCAGCAGCCCGCAGGGGGCTAAAGAGACCCAGTACTTC. Protein: CASSPQGAKETQYF.

The chain uses TRBV7-6 and TRBJ1-2; 7 positions match TRBD1. The CDR3 runs to 16 residues. CDR1 and CDR2 (germline): SGHVS, FNYEAQ. V was pared by 5 bases and J by 0 bases, with 9 bases of the junction left unmatched. CDR3 residues: CASSLGQRGANYGYTF. DNA for the CDR3: TGTGCCAGCAGCCTGGGACAGAGGGGAGCTAACTATGGCTACACCTTC.

The chain employs TRBV7-2 and TRBJ2-3; 9 bases match TRBD2. Per germline, CDR1 SGHTA and CDR2 FQGNSA. V shed 5 bases, J shed 4 bases, and the junction held 16 bases outside the gene matches. This CDR3 is 18 amino acids long. The chain's CDR3 is CASSPPPHLAGVPDTQYF. The CDR3 DNA follows: TGTGCCAGCAGCCCACCGCCCCATTTAGCGGGAGTCCCAGATACGCAGTATTTT.

This clone has just one count. Here the CDR3 DNA reads TGTGCCTGTATGAGGGGGGGCTCGACTGAAGCTTTCTTT. This encodes CACMRGGSTEAFF. The V call is TRBV6-5, the J call TRBJ1-1; maybe TRBD1 (6 bases). CDR3 length: 13 residues. The germline V and J ends were trimmed by 11 bases and 5 bases, with 18 bases remaining between them. Germline assignment: CDR1 MNHEY and CDR2 SVGAGI.

The genes are TRBV7-9 and TRBJ2-2, with 12 bases fitting TRBD2. The CDR3 is 17 amino acids. Germline V gene lookup returns CDR1 SEHNR and CDR2 FQNEAQ (reference sequence). Trimming removed 1 base from V and 4 bases from J; junction bases left unmatched: 4. As DNA, the CDR3 is TGTGCCAGCAGCTTAGATCGACTAGCGGGAGTCACCGGGGAGCTGTTTTTT. This encodes CASSLDRLAGVTGELFF.

The V call is TRBV7-8, the J call TRBJ1-2; weak D call: TRBD1 (6 bases). The V gene's germline CDR1 is SGHVS and CDR2 FQNEAQ. This CDR3 contains 15 residues. V dropped 1 base and J dropped 6 bases, with 15 bases sitting between them. The CDR3 sequence: CASSLDLGGVDGYTF. CDR3 nucleotides: TGTGCCAGCAGCTTAGATCTTGGGGGCGTCGATGGCTACACCTTC.

The chain recombines TRBV9 with TRBJ2-2, with TRBD2 matching over 10 bases. The CDR3 covers 17 residues. Unmatched junction bases numbered 7, after V lost 1 base and J lost 4 bases. Germline assignment: CDR1 SGDLS and CDR2 YYNGEE. This chain's CDR3 is CASSVLVAGGITGELFF. CDR3 DNA sequence: TGTGCCAGCAGCGTATTAGTAGCGGGAGGAATCACCGGGGAGCTGTTTTTT.

This clone was seen a single time. This chain links TRBV7-9 with TRBJ1-4; TRBD1 matches 7 bases. With V trimmed by 1 base and J by 6 bases, 2 bases remained unmatched. The germline gives CDR1 SEHNR, CDR2 FQNEAQ (reference sequence). The CDR3 is made up of 14 amino acids. The CDR3 region is CASSLGDRHEKLFF. The CDR3 coding sequence is TGTGCCAGCAGCTTAGGGGACAGACATGAAAAACTGTTTTTT.

The chain links TRBV4-1 to TRBJ2-7; 10 bases are shared with TRBD1. Germline trimming cut 3 bases from V and 5 bases from J; bases unmatched to any gene: 7. CDR1 is MGHRA and CDR2 is YSYEKL in the germline V gene. The CDR3 totals 15 residues. CDR3 bases: TGCGCCAGCAGCCATGGTCCCGGGACAGGGGACGAGCAGTACTTC. This sequence encodes CASSHGPGTGDEQYF.